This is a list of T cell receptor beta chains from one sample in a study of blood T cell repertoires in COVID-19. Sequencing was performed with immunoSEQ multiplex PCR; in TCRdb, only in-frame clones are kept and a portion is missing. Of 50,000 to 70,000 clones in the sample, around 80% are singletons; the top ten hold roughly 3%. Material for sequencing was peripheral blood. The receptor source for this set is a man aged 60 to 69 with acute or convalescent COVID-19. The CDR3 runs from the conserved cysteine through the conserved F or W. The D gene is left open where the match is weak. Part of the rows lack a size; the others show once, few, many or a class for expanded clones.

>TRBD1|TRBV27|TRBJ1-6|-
CASTRGESPLHF
TGTGCCAGCACCAGGGGGGAATCACCCCTCCACTTT
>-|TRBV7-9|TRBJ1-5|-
CASSPGEGWPQHF
TGTGCCAGCAGCCCAGGGGAAGGGTGGCCCCAGCATTTT
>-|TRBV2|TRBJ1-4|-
CASSPLTATNEKLFF
TGTGCCAGCAGCCCCCTGACTGCAACTAATGAAAAACTGTTTTTT
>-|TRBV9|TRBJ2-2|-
CASSVGVGVLTGELFF
TGTGCCAGCAGCGTAGGGGTCGGAGTACTCACCGGGGAGCTGTTTTTT
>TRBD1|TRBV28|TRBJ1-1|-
CASSFSNRDRGLRKTEAFF
TGTGCCAGCAGTTTTAGTAATCGGGACAGGGGGCTCAGGAAGACTGAAGCTTTCTTT
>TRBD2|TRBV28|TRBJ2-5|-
CASRGRGGATSGSRVRRETQYF
TGTGCCAGCAGGGGCCGCGGGGGCGCGACTAGCGGGAGTCGGGTGCGTAGGGAGACCCAGTACTTC
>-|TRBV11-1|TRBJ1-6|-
CASSRQNTNSPLHF
TGTGCCAGCAGCCGACAGAATACGAATTCACCCCTCCACTTT
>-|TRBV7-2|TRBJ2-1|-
CASSLDLDEQFF
TGTGCCAGCAGCTTAGATCTCGATGAGCAGTTCTTC
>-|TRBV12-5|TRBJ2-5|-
CASGLEAGQTQYF
TGTGCTAGTGGTTTGGAGGCAGGGCAGACCCAGTACTTC
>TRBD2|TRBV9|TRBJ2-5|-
CASSVSSGGQETQYF
TGTGCCAGCAGCGTATCTAGCGGGGGGCAAGAGACCCAGTACTTC
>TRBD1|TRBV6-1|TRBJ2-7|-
CASSEAGTGMYEQYF
TGTGCCAGCAGTGAAGCCGGGACAGGGATGTACGAGCAGTACTTC
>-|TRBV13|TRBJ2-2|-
CASSLGVLDTGELFF
TGTGCCAGCAGCTTAGGGGTTCTAGACACCGGGGAGCTGTTTTTT
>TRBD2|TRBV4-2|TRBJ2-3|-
CASSQGAGGEDTQYF
TGTGCCAGCAGCCAAGGGGCGGGAGGGGAAGATACGCAGTATTTT
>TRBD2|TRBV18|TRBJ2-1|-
CASSPPSGRANEQFF
TGTGCCAGCTCACCACCCAGCGGGAGGGCCAATGAGCAGTTCTTC
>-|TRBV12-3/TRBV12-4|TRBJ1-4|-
CASTSWGDEKLFF
TGTGCCAGCACTAGCTGGGGGGATGAAAAACTGTTTTTT
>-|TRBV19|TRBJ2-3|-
CASSTSGTDTQYF
TGTGCCAGTAGTACGTCAGGGACAGATACGCAGTATTTT
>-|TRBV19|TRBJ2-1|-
CASSVRQPISSYNEQFF
TGTGCCAGTAGTGTTCGACAGCCGATTAGCTCCTACAATGAGCAGTTCTTC
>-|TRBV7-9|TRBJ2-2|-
CASSPLTSTGELFF
TGTGCCAGCAGCCCCTTGACTTCTACCGGGGAGCTGTTTTTT
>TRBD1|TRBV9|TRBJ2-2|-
CASSVEGQASGELFF
TGTGCCAGCAGCGTGGAAGGACAGGCGTCCGGGGAGCTGTTTTTT
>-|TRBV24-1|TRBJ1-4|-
CATSRSANEKLFF
TGTGCCACCAGTCGAAGCGCTAATGAAAAACTGTTTTTT
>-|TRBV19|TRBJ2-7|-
CASSITGAEPYEQYF
TGTGCCAGTAGTATAACGGGAGCGGAACCCTACGAGCAGTACTTC
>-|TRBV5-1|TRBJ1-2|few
CASSPREGDGYTF
TGCGCCAGCAGCCCCAGGGAGGGGGACGGCTACACCTTC
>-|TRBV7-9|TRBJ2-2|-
CASSLSGELFF
TGTGCCAGCAGTCTCAGCGGGGAGCTGTTTTTT
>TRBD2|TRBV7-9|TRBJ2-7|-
CASSFTSDSYEQYF
TGTGCCAGCAGCTTCACTAGCGACTCCTACGAGCAGTACTTC
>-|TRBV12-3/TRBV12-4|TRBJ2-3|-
CASRIRDTDTQYF
TGTGCCAGCAGGATCAGGGATACAGATACGCAGTATTTT
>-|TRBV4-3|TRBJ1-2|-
CASSPERGGGYTF
TGCGCCAGCAGCCCGGAGAGGGGGGGTGGCTACACCTTC
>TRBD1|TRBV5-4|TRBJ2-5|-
CASTYGTEETQYF
TGTGCCAGCACCTACGGGACAGAAGAGACCCAGTACTTC
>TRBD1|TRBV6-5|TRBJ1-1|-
CASSLPTGGNTEAFF
TGTGCCAGCAGTCTTCCGACAGGGGGTAACACTGAAGCTTTCTTT
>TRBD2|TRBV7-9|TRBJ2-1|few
CASSFRTSGRPEQFF
TGTGCCAGCAGCTTTAGGACTAGCGGGAGACCCGAGCAGTTCTTC
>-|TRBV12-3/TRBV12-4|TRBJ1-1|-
CASSADRYTEAFF
TGTGCCAGCAGTGCTGACAGATACACTGAAGCTTTCTTT
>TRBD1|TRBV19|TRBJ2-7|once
CASSSPGQGVYEQYF
TGTGCCAGTAGTTCACCGGGACAGGGAGTCTACGAGCAGTACTTC
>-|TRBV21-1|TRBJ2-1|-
CASSNRGQGGIYEQFF
TGTGCCAGCAGCAATAGGGGACAGGGTGGTATCTATGAGCAGTTCTTC
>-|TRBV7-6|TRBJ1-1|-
CASSLEQGTEAFF
TGTGCCAGCAGCTTAGAACAGGGCACTGAAGCTTTCTTT
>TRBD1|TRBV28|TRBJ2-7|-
CASESSGTGTHEQYF
TGTGCCAGTGAAAGCTCCGGGACAGGGACCCACGAGCAGTACTTC
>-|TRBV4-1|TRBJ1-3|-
CASSQVWLSGNTIYF
TGCGCCAGCAGCCAGGTATGGCTCTCTGGAAACACCATATATTTT
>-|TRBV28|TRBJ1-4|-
CASTPFPFNEKLFF
TGTGCCAGCACCCCGTTCCCGTTTAATGAAAAACTGTTTTTT
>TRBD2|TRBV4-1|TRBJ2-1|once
CASSRDGSGRTNEQFF
TGCGCCAGCAGCCGCGACGGGAGCGGGAGAACGAATGAGCAGTTCTTC
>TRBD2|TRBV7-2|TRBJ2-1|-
CASSLLAGGGNEQFF
TGTGCCAGCAGCTTACTAGCGGGAGGGGGCAATGAGCAGTTCTTC
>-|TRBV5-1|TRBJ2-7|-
CASSLRGRGRDSYEQYF
TGCGCCAGCAGCTTGCGAGGGCGGGGTCGGGACTCCTACGAGCAGTACTTC
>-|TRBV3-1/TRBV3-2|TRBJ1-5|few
CASSPPGRQPQHF
TGTGCCAGCAGCCCGCCTGGGAGGCAGCCCCAGCATTTT